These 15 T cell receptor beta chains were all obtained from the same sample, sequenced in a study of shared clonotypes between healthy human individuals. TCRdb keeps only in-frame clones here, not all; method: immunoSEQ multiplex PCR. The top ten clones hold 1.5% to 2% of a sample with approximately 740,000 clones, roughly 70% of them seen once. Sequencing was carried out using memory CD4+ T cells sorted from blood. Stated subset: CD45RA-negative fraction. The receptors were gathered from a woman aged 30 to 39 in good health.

The CDR3, as DNA: TGTGCCATCAGAAGGGACATAGAGTTTGAGACCCAGTACTTC. Its protein is CAIRRDIEFETQYF. The chain recombines TRBV10-3 with TRBJ2-5; a possible D gene is TRBD1 (6 bases). CDR1 is ENHRY and CDR2 is SYGVKD in the germline V gene. The CDR3 is 14 amino acids. Trimming shortened V by 6 bases and J by 5 bases, and 16 bases separated the two germline ends.

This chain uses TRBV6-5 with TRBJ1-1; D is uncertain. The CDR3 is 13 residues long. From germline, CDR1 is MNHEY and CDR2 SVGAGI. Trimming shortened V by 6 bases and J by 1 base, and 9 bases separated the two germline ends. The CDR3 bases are TGTGCCAGCAGACGGGTTGAGAACACTGAAGCTTTCTTT. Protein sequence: CASRRVENTEAFF.

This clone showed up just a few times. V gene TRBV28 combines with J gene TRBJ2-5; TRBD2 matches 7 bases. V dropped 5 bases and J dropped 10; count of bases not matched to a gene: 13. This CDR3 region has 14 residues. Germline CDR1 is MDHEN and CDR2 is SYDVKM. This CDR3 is CASSTMARPGGQYF. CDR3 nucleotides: TGTGCCAGCAGTACAATGGCCCGACCGGGGGGCCAGTACTTC.

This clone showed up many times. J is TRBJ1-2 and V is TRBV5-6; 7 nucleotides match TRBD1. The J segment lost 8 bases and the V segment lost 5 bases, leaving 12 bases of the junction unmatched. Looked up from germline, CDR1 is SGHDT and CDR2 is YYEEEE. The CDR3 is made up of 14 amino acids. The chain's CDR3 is CASSYGTGDGGYTF. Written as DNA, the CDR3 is TGTGCCAGCAGTTACGGAACAGGGGATGGAGGCTACACCTTC.

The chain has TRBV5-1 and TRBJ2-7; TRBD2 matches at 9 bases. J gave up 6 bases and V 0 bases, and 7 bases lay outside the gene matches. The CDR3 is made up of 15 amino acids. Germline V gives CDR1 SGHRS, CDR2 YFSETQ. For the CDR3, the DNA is TGCGCCAGCAGCTTGGTGGCTAGCGGGACTAGCGAGCAGTACTTC. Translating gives CASSLVASGTSEQYF.

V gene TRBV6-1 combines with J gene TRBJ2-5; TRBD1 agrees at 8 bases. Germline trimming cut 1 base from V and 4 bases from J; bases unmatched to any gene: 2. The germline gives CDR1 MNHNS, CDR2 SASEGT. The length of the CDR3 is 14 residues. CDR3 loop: CASSEGQGAETQYF. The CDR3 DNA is TGTGCCAGCAGTGAAGGGCAGGGGGCAGAGACCCAGTACTTC.

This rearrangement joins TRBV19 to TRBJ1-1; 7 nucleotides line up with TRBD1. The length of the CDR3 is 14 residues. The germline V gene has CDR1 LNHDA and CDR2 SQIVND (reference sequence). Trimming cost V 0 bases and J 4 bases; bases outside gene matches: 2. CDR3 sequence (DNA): TGTGCCAGTAGTATAGAGAGGGGGCTCACTGAAGCTTTCTTT. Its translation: CASSIERGLTEAFF.

The CDR3 protein is CASSSASGRRDEQFF. The DNA of the CDR3 is TGCGCCAGCAGCTCAGCTAGCGGGAGGAGGGATGAGCAGTTCTTC. This chain joins TRBV5-1 and TRBJ2-1; 11 bases map to TRBD2. V was clipped by 3 bases and J by 8 bases; unmatched bases: 7. Germline V gene data show CDR1 as SGHRS and CDR2 as YFSETQ. The length of the CDR3 is 15 residues.

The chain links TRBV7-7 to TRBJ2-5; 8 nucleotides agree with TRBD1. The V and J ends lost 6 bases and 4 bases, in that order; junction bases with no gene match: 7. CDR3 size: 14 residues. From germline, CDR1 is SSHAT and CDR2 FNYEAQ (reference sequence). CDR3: CASSHSGGGETQYF. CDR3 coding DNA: TGTGCCAGCAGTCACTCAGGGGGCGGAGAGACCCAGTACTTC. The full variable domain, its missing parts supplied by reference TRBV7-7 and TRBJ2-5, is GAGVSQSPRYKVTKRGQDVTLRCDPISSHATLYWYQQALGQGPEFLTYFNYEAQPDKSGLPSDRFSAERPEGSISTLTIQRTEQRDSAMYRCASSHSGGGETQYFGPGTRLLVL.

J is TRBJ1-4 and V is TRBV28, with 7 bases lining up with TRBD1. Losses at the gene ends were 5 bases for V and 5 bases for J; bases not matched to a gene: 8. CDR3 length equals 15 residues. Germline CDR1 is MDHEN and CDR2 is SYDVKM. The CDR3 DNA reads TGTGCCAGCAGTCCCTCACAGGGGAGGAATGAAAAACTGTTTTTT. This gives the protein CASSPSQGRNEKLFF. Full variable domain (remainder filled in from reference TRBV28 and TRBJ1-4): DVKVTQSSRYLVKRTGEKVFLECVQDMDHENMFWYRQDPGLGLRLIYFSYDVKMKEKGDIPEGYSVSREKKERFSLILESASTNQTSMYLCASSPSQGRNEKLFFGSGTQLSVL.

CDR3 nucleotide sequence: TGTGCCAGCAGCGCGCCCCTGACAGGGGCTAACTATGGCTACACCTTC. This translates into CASSAPLTGANYGYTF. The V gene is TRBV13, the J gene TRBJ1-2, with TRBD1 identical over 8 bases. The junction had 8 bases not matched to a gene; V was cut back by 5 bases and J by 0 bases. Germline V gene lookup returns CDR1 PRHDT and CDR2 FYEKMQ (reference sequence). CDR3 length: 16 residues.

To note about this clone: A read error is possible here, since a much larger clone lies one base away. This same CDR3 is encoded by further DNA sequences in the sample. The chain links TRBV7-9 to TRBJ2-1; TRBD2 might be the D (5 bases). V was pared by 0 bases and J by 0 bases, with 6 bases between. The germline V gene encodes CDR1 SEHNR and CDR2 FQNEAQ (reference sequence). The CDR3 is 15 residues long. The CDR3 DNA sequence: TGTGCCAGCAGCTTAGCGGGGAGCTCCTACAATGAGCAGTTCTTC. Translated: CASSLAGSSYNEQFF.

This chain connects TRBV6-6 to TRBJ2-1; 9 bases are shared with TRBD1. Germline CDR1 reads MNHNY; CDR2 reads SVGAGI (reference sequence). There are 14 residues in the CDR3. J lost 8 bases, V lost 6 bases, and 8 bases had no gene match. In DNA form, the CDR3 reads TGTGCCAGCAGGCGGACAGGGGTGGAGGATGAGCAGTTCTTC. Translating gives CASRRTGVEDEQFF.

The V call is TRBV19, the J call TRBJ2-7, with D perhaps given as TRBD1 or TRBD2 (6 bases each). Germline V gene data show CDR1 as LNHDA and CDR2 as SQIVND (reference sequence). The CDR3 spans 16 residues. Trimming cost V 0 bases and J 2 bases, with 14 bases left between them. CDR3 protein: CASSIEGGARAYEQYF. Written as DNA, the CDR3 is TGTGCCAGTAGTATAGAGGGGGGCGCGAGGGCCTACGAGCAGTACTTC.

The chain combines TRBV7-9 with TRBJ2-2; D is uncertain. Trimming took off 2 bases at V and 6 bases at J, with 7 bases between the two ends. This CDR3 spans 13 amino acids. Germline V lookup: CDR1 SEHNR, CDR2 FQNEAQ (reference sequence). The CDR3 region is CASSLYDSGELFF. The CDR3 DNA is TGTGCCAGCAGCTTATACGATTCCGGGGAGCTGTTTTTT.